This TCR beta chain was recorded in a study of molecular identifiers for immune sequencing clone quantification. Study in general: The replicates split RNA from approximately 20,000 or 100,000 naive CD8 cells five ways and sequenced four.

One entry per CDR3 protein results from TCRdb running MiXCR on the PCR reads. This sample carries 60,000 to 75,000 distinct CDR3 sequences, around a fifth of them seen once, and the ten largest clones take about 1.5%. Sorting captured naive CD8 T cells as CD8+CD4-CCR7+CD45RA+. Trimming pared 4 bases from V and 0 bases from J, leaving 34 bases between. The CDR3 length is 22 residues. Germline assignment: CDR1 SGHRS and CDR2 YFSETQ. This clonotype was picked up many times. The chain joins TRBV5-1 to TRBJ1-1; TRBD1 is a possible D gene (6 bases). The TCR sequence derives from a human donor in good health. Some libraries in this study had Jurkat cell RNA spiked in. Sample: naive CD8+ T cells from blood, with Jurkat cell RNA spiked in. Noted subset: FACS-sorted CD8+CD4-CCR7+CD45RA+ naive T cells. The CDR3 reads CASSPNPPGGDIKTVMNTEAFF. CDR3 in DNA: TGCGCCAGCAGCCCAAATCCCCCCGGGGGCGATATAAAAACGGTCATGAACACTGAAGCTTTCTTT.